Sequencing of this TCR beta chain was carried out in a study of cytomegalovirus exposure and HLA in healthy donors. Findings and limits, study-wide: Cytomegalovirus association was assigned to some 160 TCR beta chains.

With regard to this clone: Its antigen is currently unknown.

This CDR3 has 14 residues. Trimming stripped 5 bases from V and 11 bases from J, with 18 bases between. The germline gives CDR1 SEHNR, CDR2 FQNEAQ (reference sequence). This PCR relied on a set of 60 Vbeta primers and 13 Jbeta primers. Assay used: immunoSEQ multiplex PCR; TCRdb lists only in-frame clones, some missing. The profile shows about 70,000 clones, 86% of them singletons. This chain uses TRBV7-9 with TRBJ1-4; tentatively, D is TRBD1 (5 bases). The sample was PBMCs. This TCR derives from a woman aged 25 to 39 in good health and CMV-seronegative. The CDR3 DNA reads as TGTGCCAGCAGCCCCCGACAGCTCGGAGAGAAACTGTTTTTT. Translated, it gives CASSPRQLGEKLFF.